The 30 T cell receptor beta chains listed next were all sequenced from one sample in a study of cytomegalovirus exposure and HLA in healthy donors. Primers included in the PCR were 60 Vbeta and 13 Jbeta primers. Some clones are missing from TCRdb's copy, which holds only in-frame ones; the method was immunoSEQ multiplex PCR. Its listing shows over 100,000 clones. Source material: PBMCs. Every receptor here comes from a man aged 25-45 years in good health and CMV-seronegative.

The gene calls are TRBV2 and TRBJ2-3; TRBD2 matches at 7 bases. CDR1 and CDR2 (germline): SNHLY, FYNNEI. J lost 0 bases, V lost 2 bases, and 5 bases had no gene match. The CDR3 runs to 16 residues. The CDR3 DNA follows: TGTGCCAGCAGTGAACTAAAGCGGGGAAGCACAGATACGCAGTATTTT. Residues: CASSELKRGSTDTQYF.

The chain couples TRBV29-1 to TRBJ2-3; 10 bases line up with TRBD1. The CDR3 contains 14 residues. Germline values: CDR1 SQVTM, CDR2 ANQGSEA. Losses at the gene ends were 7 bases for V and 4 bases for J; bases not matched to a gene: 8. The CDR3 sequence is CSADKGTGADTQYF. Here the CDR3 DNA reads TGCAGCGCCGACAAGGGGACAGGGGCAGATACGCAGTATTTT.

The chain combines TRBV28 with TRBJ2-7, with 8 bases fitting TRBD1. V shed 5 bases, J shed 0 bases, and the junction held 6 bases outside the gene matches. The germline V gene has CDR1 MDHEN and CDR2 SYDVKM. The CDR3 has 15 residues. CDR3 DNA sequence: TGTGCCAGCAGTGGGAGGACAGGGATCTCCTACGAGCAGTACTTC. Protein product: CASSGRTGISYEQYF.

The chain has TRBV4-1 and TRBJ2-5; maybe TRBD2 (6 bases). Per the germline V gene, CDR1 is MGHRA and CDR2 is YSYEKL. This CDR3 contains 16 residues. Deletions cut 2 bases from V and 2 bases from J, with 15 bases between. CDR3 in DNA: TGCGCCAGCAGCCAAAGAGAGCAGGGACTTCAAGAGACCCAGTACTTC. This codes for CASSQREQGLQETQYF.

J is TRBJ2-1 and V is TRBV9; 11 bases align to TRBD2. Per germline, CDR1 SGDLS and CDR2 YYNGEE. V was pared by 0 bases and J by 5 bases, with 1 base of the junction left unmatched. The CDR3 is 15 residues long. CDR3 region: CASSVGLAGHNEQFF. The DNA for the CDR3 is TGTGCCAGCAGCGTAGGACTAGCGGGGCACAATGAGCAGTTCTTC. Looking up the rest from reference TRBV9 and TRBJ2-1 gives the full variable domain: DSGVTQTPKHLITATGQRVTLRCSPRSGDLSVYWYQQSLDQGLQFLIQYYNGEERAKGNILERFSAQQFPDLHSELNLSSLELGDSALYFCASSVGLAGHNEQFFGPGTRLTVL.

The CDR3 coding sequence is TGCGCCAGCAGCTTGTCTGGGCAGTCCACTGAAGCTTTCTTT. Its translation is CASSLSGQSTEAFF. The genes are TRBV5-1 and TRBJ1-1; the D is unclear. Per germline, CDR1 SGHRS and CDR2 YFSETQ. The CDR3 loop spans 14 amino acids. Trimming cost V 1 base and J 4 bases, with 11 bases left between them.

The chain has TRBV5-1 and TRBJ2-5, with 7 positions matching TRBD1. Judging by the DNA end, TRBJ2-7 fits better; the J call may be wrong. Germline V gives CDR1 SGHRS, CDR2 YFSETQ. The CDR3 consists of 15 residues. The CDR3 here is CASSPVVGTAYEQYF. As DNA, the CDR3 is TGCGCCAGCAGCCCTGTGGTTGGGACAGCCTACGAGCAGTACTTC.

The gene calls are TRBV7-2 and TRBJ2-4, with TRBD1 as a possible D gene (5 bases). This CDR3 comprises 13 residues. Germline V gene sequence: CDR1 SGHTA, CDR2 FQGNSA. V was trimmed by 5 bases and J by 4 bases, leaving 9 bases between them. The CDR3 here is CASSDGQKNIQYF. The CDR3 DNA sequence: TGTGCCAGCAGCGATGGACAAAAAAACATTCAGTACTTC.

The CDR3 spells CASSTGLAGGSTDTQYF. As DNA, the CDR3 is TGTGCCAGTAGTACCGGACTAGCGGGGGGGTCGACAGATACGCAGTATTTT. This chain links TRBV19 with TRBJ2-3; the match to TRBD2 covers 15 bases. The junction had 5 bases not matched to a gene; V was cut back by 4 bases and J by 3 bases. The CDR3 is 17 amino acids. Germline V lookup: CDR1 LNHDA, CDR2 SQIVND (reference sequence).

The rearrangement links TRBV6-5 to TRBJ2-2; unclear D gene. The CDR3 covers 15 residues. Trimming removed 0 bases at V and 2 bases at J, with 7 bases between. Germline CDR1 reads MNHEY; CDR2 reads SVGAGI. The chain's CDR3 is CASSYSSTNTGELFF. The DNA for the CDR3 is TGTGCCAGCAGTTACTCGAGTACCAACACCGGGGAGCTGTTTTTT.

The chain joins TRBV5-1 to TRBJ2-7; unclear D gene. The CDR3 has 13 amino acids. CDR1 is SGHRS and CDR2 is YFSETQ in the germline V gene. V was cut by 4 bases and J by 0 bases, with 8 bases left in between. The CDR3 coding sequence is TGCGCCAGCAGCACTACCCTCTCCTACGAGCAGTACTTC. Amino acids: CASSTTLSYEQYF. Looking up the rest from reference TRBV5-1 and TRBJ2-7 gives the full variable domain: KAGVTQTPRYLIKTRGQQVTLSCSPISGHRSVSWYQQTPGQGLQFLFEYFSETQRNKGNFPGRFSGRQFSNSRSEMNVSTLELGDSALYLCASSTTLSYEQYFGPGTRLTVT.

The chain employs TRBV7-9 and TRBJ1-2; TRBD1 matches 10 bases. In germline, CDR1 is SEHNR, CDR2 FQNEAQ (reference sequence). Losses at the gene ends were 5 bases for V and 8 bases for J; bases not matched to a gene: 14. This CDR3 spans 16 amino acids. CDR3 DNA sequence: TGTGCCAGCAGCCGGTTAGAGACAGGGGGCTTTTACGGCTACACCTTC. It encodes CASSRLETGGFYGYTF.

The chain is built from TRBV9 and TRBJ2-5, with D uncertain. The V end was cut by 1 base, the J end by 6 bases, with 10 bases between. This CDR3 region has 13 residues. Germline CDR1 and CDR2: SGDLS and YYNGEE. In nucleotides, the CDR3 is TGTGCCAGCAGCGTATCTAGTCCACAGACCCAGTACTTC. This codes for CASSVSSPQTQYF. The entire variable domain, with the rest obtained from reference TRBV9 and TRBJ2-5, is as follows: DSGVTQTPKHLITATGQRVTLRCSPRSGDLSVYWYQQSLDQGLQFLIQYYNGEERAKGNILERFSAQQFPDLHSELNLSSLELGDSALYFCASSVSSPQTQYFGPGTRLLVL.

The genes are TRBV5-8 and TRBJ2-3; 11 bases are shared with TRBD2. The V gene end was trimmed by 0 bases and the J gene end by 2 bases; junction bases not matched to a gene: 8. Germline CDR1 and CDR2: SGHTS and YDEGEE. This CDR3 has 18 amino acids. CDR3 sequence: CASSLAGTSGLFTDTQYF. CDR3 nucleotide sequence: TGTGCCAGCAGCTTGGCCGGGACTAGCGGCTTATTCACAGATACGCAGTATTTT.

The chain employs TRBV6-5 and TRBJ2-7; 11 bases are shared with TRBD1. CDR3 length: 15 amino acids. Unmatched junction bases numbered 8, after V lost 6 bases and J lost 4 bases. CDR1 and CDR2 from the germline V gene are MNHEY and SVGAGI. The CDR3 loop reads CASSRGQGAWYEQYF. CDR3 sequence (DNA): TGTGCCAGCAGCCGCGGACAGGGGGCGTGGTACGAGCAGTACTTC.

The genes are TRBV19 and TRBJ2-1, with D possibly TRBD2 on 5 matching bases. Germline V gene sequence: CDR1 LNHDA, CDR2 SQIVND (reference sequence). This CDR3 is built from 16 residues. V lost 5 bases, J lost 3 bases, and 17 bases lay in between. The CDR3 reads CASSGWDSENYNEQFF. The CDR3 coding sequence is TGTGCCAGTAGTGGGTGGGATAGCGAAAACTACAATGAGCAGTTCTTC.

CDR3 nucleotides: TGCGCCAGCGGCTGGGGGACTATTGGGACTGAAGCTTTCTTT. The encoded protein is CASGWGTIGTEAFF. This chain links TRBV5-1 with TRBJ1-1, with D possibly matching TRBD1 (5 bases). V lost 7 bases, J lost 5 bases, and 18 bases lay in between. This CDR3 has 14 residues. The germline V gene has CDR1 SGHRS and CDR2 YFSETQ.

The CDR3: CASSLLPDRAGELFF. Here the CDR3 DNA reads TGTGCCAGCAGTCTCCTACCGGACAGGGCCGGGGAGCTGTTTTTT. The V gene is TRBV27, the J gene TRBJ2-2; 8 bases map to TRBD1. Germline-derived CDR1 and CDR2 are MNHEY and SMNVEV (reference sequence). V lost 5 bases and J lost 6; bases outside the gene matches: 8. There are 15 residues in the CDR3.

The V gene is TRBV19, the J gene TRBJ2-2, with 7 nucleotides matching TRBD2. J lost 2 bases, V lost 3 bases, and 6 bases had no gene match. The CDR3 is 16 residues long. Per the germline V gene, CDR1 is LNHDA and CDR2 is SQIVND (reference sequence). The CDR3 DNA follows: TGTGCCAGTAGTATGGGGCGGGGGACCAACACCGGGGAGCTGTTTTTT. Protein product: CASSMGRGTNTGELFF.

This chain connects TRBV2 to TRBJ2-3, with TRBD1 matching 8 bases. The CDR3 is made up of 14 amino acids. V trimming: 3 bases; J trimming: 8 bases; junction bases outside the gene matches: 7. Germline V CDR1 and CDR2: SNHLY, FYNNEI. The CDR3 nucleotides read TGTGCCAGCAGTGACTCAGACAGGGGAGGTACGCAGTATTTT. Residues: CASSDSDRGGTQYF.

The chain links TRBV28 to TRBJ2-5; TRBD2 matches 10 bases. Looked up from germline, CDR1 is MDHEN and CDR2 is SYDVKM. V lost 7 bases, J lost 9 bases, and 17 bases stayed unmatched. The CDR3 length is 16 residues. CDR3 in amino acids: CASTGGASGGQRAQYF. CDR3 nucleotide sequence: TGTGCCAGCACCGGGGGGGCTAGCGGGGGACAGAGGGCCCAGTACTTC.

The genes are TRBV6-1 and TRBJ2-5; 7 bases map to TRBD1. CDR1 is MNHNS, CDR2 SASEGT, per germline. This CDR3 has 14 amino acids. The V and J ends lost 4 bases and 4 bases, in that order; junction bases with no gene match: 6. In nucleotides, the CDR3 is TGTGCCAGCAGTGGGGGACAGCCGGGAGAGACCCAGTACTTC. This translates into CASSGGQPGETQYF.

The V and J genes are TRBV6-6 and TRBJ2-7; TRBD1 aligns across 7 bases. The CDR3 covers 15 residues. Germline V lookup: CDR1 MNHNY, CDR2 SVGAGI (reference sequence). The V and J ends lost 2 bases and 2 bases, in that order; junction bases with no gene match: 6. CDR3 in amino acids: CASSYGQVGPYEQYF. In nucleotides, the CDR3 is TGTGCCAGCAGTTACGGACAGGTCGGGCCCTACGAGCAGTACTTC.

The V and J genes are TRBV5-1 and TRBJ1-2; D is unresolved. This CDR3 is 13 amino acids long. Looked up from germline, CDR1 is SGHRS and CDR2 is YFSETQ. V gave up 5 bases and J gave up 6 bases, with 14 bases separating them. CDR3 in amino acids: CASSYNRRDGYTF. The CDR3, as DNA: TGCGCCAGCAGTTATAACCGTCGAGATGGCTACACCTTC.

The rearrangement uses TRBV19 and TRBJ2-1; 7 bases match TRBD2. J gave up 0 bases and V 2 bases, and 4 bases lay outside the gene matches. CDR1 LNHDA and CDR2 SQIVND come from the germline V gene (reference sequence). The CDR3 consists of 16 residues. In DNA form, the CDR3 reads TGTGCCAGTAGTATAACGGCTAGCGGCTCCTACAATGAGCAGTTCTTC. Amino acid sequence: CASSITASGSYNEQFF.

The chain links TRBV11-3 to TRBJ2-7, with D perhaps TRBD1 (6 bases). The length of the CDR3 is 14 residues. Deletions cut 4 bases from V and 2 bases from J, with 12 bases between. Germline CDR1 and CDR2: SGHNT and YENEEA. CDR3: CASSSRQVPYEQYF. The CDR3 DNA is TGTGCCAGCAGCTCAAGACAGGTACCCTACGAGCAGTACTTC. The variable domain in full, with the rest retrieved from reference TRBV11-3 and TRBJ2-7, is EAGVVQSPRYKIIEKKQPVAFWCNPISGHNTLYWYLQNLGQGPELLIRYENEEAVDDSQLPKDRFSAERLKGVDSTLKIQPAELGDSAVYLCASSSRQVPYEQYFGPGTRLTVT.

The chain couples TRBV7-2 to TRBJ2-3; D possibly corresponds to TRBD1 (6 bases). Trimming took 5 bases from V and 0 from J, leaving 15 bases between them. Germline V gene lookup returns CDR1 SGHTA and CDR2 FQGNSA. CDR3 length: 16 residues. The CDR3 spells CASSPTQGRSTDTQYF. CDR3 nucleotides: TGTGCCAGCAGCCCAACCCAGGGGCGGAGCACAGATACGCAGTATTTT. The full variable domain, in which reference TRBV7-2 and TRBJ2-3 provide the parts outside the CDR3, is GAGVSQSPSNKVTEKGKDVELRCDPISGHTALYWYRQSLGQGLEFLIYFQGNSAPDKSGLPSDRFSAERTGGSVSTLTIQRTQQEDSAVYLCASSPTQGRSTDTQYFGPGTRLTVL.

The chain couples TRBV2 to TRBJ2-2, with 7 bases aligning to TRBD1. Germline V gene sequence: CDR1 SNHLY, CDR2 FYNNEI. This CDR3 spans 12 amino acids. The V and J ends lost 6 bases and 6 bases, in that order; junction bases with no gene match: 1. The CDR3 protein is CASRQGAGELFF. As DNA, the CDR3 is TGTGCCAGCAGGCAGGGGGCCGGGGAGCTGTTTTTT.

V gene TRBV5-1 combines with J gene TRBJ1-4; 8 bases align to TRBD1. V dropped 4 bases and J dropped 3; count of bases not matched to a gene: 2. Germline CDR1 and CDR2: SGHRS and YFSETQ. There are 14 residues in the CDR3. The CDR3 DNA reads TGCGCCAGCAGCCCGACAGGGGCTAATGAAAAACTGTTTTTT. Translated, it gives CASSPTGANEKLFF.

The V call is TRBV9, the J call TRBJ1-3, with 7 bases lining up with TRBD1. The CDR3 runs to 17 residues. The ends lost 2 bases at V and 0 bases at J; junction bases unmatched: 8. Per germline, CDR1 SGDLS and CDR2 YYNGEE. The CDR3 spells CASSVRQGAFSGNTIYF. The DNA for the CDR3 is TGTGCCAGCAGCGTCCGACAGGGCGCATTCTCTGGAAACACCATATATTTT.